These 2 T cell receptor beta chains originate from one sample sequenced in a study of cytomegalovirus exposure and HLA in healthy donors. Primers included in the PCR were 60 Vbeta and 13 Jbeta primers. Some clones are missing from TCRdb's copy, which holds only in-frame ones; the method was immunoSEQ multiplex PCR. This sample yields over 75,000 clones, of which over 75% are seen a single time; roughly 6% belongs to the top ten. Specimen: PBMCs. The receptors here all came from a female donor in good health and CMV-seronegative.

The chain employs TRBV28 and TRBJ1-5; 7 nucleotides line up with TRBD1. Looked up from germline, CDR1 is MDHEN and CDR2 is SYDVKM. The CDR3 consists of 14 residues. V shed 3 bases, J shed 1 base, and the junction held 0 bases outside the gene matches. CDR3 loop: CASSLGQSNQPQHF. The CDR3 nucleotides read TGTGCCAGCAGTTTGGGACAGAGCAATCAGCCCCAGCATTTT.

The rearrangement uses TRBV5-1 and TRBJ1-2; the match to TRBD1 covers 8 bases. V trimming: 4 bases; J trimming: 2 bases; junction bases outside the gene matches: 7. CDR1 is SGHRS and CDR2 is YFSETQ in the germline V gene. The CDR3 is made up of 15 amino acids. CDR3 protein: CASSIRQGTNYGYTF. CDR3 bases: TGCGCCAGCAGCATAAGACAGGGGACGAACTATGGCTACACCTTC.